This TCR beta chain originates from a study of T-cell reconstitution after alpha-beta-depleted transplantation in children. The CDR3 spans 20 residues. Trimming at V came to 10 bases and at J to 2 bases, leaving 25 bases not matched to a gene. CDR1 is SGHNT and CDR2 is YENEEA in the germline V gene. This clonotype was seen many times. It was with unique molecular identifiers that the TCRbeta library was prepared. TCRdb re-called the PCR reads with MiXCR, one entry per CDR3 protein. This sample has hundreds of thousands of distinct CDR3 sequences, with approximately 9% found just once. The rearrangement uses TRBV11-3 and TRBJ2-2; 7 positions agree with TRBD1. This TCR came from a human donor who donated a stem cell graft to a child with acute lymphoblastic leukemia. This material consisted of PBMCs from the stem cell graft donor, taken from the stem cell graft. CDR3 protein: CATQIGWMVGGRVNTGELFF. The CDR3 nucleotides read TGTGCCACCCAGATCGGATGGATGGTAGGGGGCAGAGTAAACACCGGGGAGCTGTTTTTT.